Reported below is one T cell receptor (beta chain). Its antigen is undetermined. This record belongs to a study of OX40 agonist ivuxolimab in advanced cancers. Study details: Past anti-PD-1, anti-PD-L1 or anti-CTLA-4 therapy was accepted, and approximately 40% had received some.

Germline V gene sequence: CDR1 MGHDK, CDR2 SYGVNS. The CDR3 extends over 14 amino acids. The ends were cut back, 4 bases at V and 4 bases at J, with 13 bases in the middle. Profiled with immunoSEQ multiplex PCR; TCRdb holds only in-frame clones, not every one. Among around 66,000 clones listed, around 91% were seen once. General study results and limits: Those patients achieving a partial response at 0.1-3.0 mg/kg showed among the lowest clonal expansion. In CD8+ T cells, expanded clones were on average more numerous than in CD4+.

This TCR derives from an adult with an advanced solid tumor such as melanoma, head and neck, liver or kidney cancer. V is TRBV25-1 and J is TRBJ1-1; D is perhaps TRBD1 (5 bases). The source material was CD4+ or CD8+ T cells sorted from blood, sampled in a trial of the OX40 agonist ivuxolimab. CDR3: CASSATTATTEAFF. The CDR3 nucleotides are TGTGCCAGCAGTGCCACGACAGCCACCACTGAAGCTTTCTTT.